The 19 T cell receptor beta chains given below trace back to one sample, sequenced in a study of T cell responses to AZD1222 COVID-19 vaccine. TCRdb's table, derived via immunoSEQ multiplex PCR, lists solely in-frame clones and lacks some. The table includes 150,000 to 200,000 clones, 88% detected once. This sample comprised peripheral blood, obtained on day 0 of AZD1222 vaccination. The source of these receptors is an adult in good health.

The J gene is TRBJ2-7, the V gene TRBV11-2; 10 bases match TRBD1. J gave up 5 bases and V 5 bases, and 6 bases lay outside the gene matches. Germline loops: CDR1 SGHAT, CDR2 FQNNGV. The CDR3 consists of 14 residues. CDR3 in amino acids: CASSPRTGGDEQYF. CDR3 DNA sequence: TGTGCCAGCAGCCCACGGACAGGGGGGGACGAGCAGTACTTC.

The chain carries TRBV28 and TRBJ1-4; D ambiguous. Germline V gives CDR1 MDHEN, CDR2 SYDVKM. V shed 5 bases and J shed 8 bases, with 18 bases lying between them. The CDR3 is made up of 15 amino acids. For the CDR3, the DNA is TGTGCCAGCAGTACGGCCCGGGGTCTGATGGAAAAACTGTTTTTT. Translating gives CASSTARGLMEKLFF. Variable domain in full (rest from reference TRBV28 and TRBJ1-4): DVKVTQSSRYLVKRTGEKVFLECVQDMDHENMFWYRQDPGLGLRLIYFSYDVKMKEKGDIPEGYSVSREKKERFSLILESASTNQTSMYLCASSTARGLMEKLFFGSGTQLSVL.

In its sample, this clone was seen a few times. The CDR3 region has the DNA TGTGCCAGCAGTCCATCCCGACGTGAAAAACTGTTTTTT. Protein sequence: CASSPSRREKLFF. This chain connects TRBV27 to TRBJ1-4; D call uncertain. Trimming stripped 5 bases from V and 7 bases from J, with 11 bases between. The CDR3 is 13 residues long. Germline values: CDR1 MNHEY, CDR2 SMNVEV (reference sequence). The full variable domain, in which reference TRBV27 and TRBJ1-4 provide the parts outside the CDR3, is EAQVTQNPRYLITVTGKKLTVTCSQNMNHEYMSWYRQDPGLGLRQIYYSMNVEVTDKGDVPEGYKVSRKEKRNFPLILESPSPNQTSLYFCASSPSRREKLFFGSGTQLSVL.

The chain carries TRBV10-3 and TRBJ2-7, with TRBD1 identical over 7 bases. The CDR3 covers 14 residues. The trim removed 3 bases at V and 0 bases at J, leaving 2 bases unmatched. Germline lookup yields CDR1 ENHRY and CDR2 SYGVKD. The CDR3 reads CAISEQGPSYEQYF. The CDR3 DNA is TGTGCCATCAGTGAACAGGGGCCCTCCTACGAGCAGTACTTC.

The chain recombines TRBV20-1 with TRBJ2-3; TRBD2 aligns across 8 bases. The V and J ends lost 3 bases and 0 bases, in that order; junction bases with no gene match: 20. This CDR3 contains 20 residues. Germline assignment: CDR1 DFQATT and CDR2 SNEGSKA (reference sequence). The CDR3: CSASFLPGGGLPTSTDTQYF. The CDR3 bases are TGCAGTGCTAGTTTCCTACCGGGCGGGGGGTTACCCACTAGCACAGATACGCAGTATTTT.

The CDR3 nucleotides are TGTGCCAGCAGCTTAGAGCGGGATCAGCCCCAGCATTTT. Translation: CASSLERDQPQHF. The chain has TRBV7-2 and TRBJ1-5; D ambiguous. The CDR3 contains 13 residues. Germline CDR1 is SGHTA and CDR2 is FQGNSA. The germline V and J ends were trimmed by 1 base and 5 bases, with 6 bases remaining between them.

This rearrangement joins TRBV24-1 to TRBJ2-2; TRBD1 might be the D (6 bases). CDR1 is KGHDR and CDR2 is SFDVKD in the germline V gene. V was shortened by 3 bases and J by 4 bases, with 11 bases between the two germline ends. The CDR3 length is 15 residues. In DNA form, the CDR3 reads TGTGCCACCAGTGATGGAACAGGGTTCACCGGGGAGCTGTTTTTT. It encodes CATSDGTGFTGELFF.

The V gene is TRBV11-2, the J gene TRBJ1-4, with TRBD1 identical over 8 bases. V shed 4 bases and J 8 bases; nucleotides not matched to a gene: 9. Germline V CDR1 and CDR2: SGHAT, FQNNGV. CDR3 length equals 15 residues. CDR3 DNA sequence: TGTGCCAGCAGCTACGAGGACAGGGTGAAAGAAAAACTGTTTTTT. Amino acids: CASSYEDRVKEKLFF.

The gene calls are TRBV3-1 (or the pseudogene TRBV3-2) and TRBJ1-6; no clear D gene. With 0 bases removed from V and 10 bases from J, the gap between germline ends came to 19 bases. CDR1 LGHDT and CDR2 YNNKEL come from the germline V gene (reference sequence). This CDR3 spans 17 amino acids. The CDR3 is CASSQEEAKREGSPLHF. CDR3 sequence (DNA): TGTGCCAGCAGCCAAGAGGAGGCGAAGCGGGAGGGCTCACCCCTCCACTTT.

This clone was picked up one time. The V call is TRBV5-4, the J call TRBJ1-6; possible D gene TRBD1, 6 bases. Deletions cut 4 bases from V and 9 bases from J, with 20 bases between. From germline, CDR1 is SGHNT and CDR2 YYREEE (reference sequence). CDR3 length equals 16 residues. The CDR3 DNA sequence: TGTGCCAGCAGCCGACACTTTGGGGACATAGGTTCACCCCTCCACTTT. Its protein is CASSRHFGDIGSPLHF.

The chain links TRBV6-6 to TRBJ2-2; D is ambiguous. Per germline, CDR1 MNHNY and CDR2 SVGAGI (reference sequence). CDR3 length equals 14 residues. Trimming shortened V by 2 bases and J by 3 bases, and 7 bases separated the two germline ends. The CDR3 protein is CASSYVRDTGELFF. CDR3 nucleotides: TGTGCCAGCAGTTACGTCCGGGACACCGGGGAGCTGTTTTTT.

This sequence joins TRBV5-1 and TRBJ1-4; no firm D call. Trimming left V 1 base short and J 12 bases short, with 22 bases between. Germline CDR1 SGHRS, CDR2 YFSETQ. The CDR3 loop spans 16 amino acids. CDR3 DNA: TGCGCCAGCAGCTTGAATCTACAACACCCGATGGAGGAACTGTTTTTT. Protein: CASSLNLQHPMEELFF.

The chain has TRBV29-1 and TRBJ1-2, with D unclear. V was trimmed by 5 bases and J by 1 base, leaving 11 bases between them. The length of the CDR3 is 13 residues. From germline, CDR1 is SQVTM and CDR2 ANQGSEA. CDR3 nucleotides: TGCAGCGTTACCGGGGTCGGTAACTATGGCTACACCTTC. Its translation: CSVTGVGNYGYTF. The full variable domain, its missing parts supplied by reference TRBV29-1 and TRBJ1-2, is SAVISQKPSRDICQRGTSLTIQCQVDSQVTMMFWYRQQPGQSLTLIATANQGSEATYESGFVIDKFPISRPNLTFSTLTVSNMSPEDSSIYLCSVTGVGNYGYTFGSGTRLTVV.

The chain combines TRBV7-3 with TRBJ1-5; D unresolved. CDR1 and CDR2 (germline): SGHTA, FQGTGA. The CDR3 extends over 11 amino acids. V was shortened by 2 bases and J by 7 bases, with 3 bases between the two germline ends. The CDR3 loop is CASSLDQPQHF. The CDR3 DNA sequence: TGTGCCAGCAGCTTAGACCAGCCCCAGCATTTT.

V usage is TRBV5-4 and J usage is TRBJ1-2; D gene unclear. Trimming pared 4 bases from V and 8 bases from J, leaving 15 bases between. This CDR3 region has 13 residues. Germline loops: CDR1 SGHNT, CDR2 YYREEE (reference sequence). The CDR3 loop reads CASSGLSARGYTF. The CDR3 DNA is TGTGCCAGCAGCGGGCTATCGGCCCGGGGCTACACCTTC.

J is TRBJ2-7 and V is TRBV2; TRBD2 agrees at 11 bases. Germline-derived CDR1 and CDR2 are SNHLY and FYNNEI. Trimming cost V 2 bases and J 5 bases; bases outside gene matches: 8. This CDR3 is 16 amino acids long. The CDR3: CASSEYLAGGQDEQYF. In DNA form, the CDR3 reads TGTGCCAGCAGTGAATACCTAGCGGGGGGCCAGGACGAGCAGTACTTC.

The chain recombines TRBV3-1 (or the pseudogene TRBV3-2) with TRBJ1-6, with D unclear. The ends were cut back, 1 base at V and 8 bases at J, with 9 bases in the middle. The CDR3 is 14 residues long. Germline V lookup: CDR1 LGHDT, CDR2 YNNKEL (reference sequence). CDR3 sequence reads: CASSQGTEYSPLHF. CDR3 in DNA: TGTGCCAGCAGCCAAGGGACGGAATATTCACCCCTCCACTTT.

This clone showed up just once. This chain uses TRBV5-4 with TRBJ1-3, with 7 bases aligning to TRBD1. With V trimmed by 4 bases and J by 7 bases, 5 bases remained unmatched. This CDR3 has 13 residues. Germline CDR1 and CDR2: SGHNT and YYREEE (reference sequence). Here the CDR3 reads CASSVDRRNTIYF. In nucleotides, the CDR3 is TGTGCCAGCAGCGTGGACAGGCGGAACACCATATATTTT.

This sequence joins TRBV7-9 and TRBJ1-6; D possibly corresponds to TRBD1 (6 bases). The CDR3 runs 14 residues. CDR1 and CDR2 from the germline V gene are SEHNR and FQNEAQ (reference sequence). V was pared by 4 bases and J by 4 bases, with 8 bases between. The DNA for the CDR3 is TGTGCCAGCAGCTGGACAGAATATAATTCACCCCTCCACTTT. Translating gives CASSWTEYNSPLHF.